This TCR beta chain emerged from a study of T cells in tumors after PD-1 blockade. Clones were sequenced by immunoSEQ multiplex PCR, and TCRdb holds only the in-frame ones, with some missing. The sample yields about 33,000 clones, over 75% seen once. This clone was observed a single time. Germline CDR1 reads MNHEY; CDR2 reads SVGAGI. The CDR3 runs 13 residues. The V gene end was trimmed by 6 bases and the J gene end by 5 bases; junction bases not matched to a gene: 5. The chain has TRBV6-5 and TRBJ1-2; 8 bases match TRBD1. Source: PBMCs, taken before anti-PD-1 treatment. This clonotype originated in a human donor with basal cell carcinoma. The CDR3 region is CASSQDREYGYTF. The CDR3 bases are TGTGCCAGCAGCCAGGACAGGGAATATGGCTACACCTTC.